This T cell receptor (beta chain) was observed in a study of cytomegalovirus exposure and HLA in healthy donors (dated by TCRdb to between 2016 and 2019). Context from the whole study: The 666 repertoires of the first cohort and the 120 or so validation repertoires were produced on the same platform, according to a later analysis. High-throughput TCR immunosequencing, statistical association of individual TCRs with disease status, and machine learning were combined to predict cytomegalovirus infection status. The aim of the study was to test whether cataloging public T cell receptors could identify signatures of past pathogen exposure. Along with the approximately 700-subject first cohort, a separate validation cohort of about 110 different subjects was used. On the study overall, not on this receptor specifically: The authors suggested that the approach could potentially be generalized to other disease states and immunological phenotypes. The validation cohort had no HLA typing available for a later analysis, so co-occurrence within that cohort was assessed over all 130 or so repertoires. A total of about 180 TCR beta chains were listed by the study as associated with cytomegalovirus. Cytomegalovirus status was reported to be diagnosed by the classifier with high specificity and sensitivity in both the original and validation cohorts. Most TCR sequences were seen in very few donors, while some public TCRs were found in many individuals. A later analysis found that TCRs clustered in the first cohort also tended to co-occur in the approximately 120 validation repertoires, with roughly 95% of cluster scores above 0. In vitro tests confirmed that a few of the cytomegalovirus-associated TCR beta chains recognize cytomegalovirus antigens.

As to this clone: The antigen it binds to is not known. Qualities for individual bases were not recorded, and no much larger clone is one base off.

The library was prepared using the immunoSEQ multiplex PCR assay. Per the original workflow: To diagnose cytomegalovirus status from the catalog of TCR beta chain sequences, a statistical classification framework was built. This immuneACCESS table, as held by TCRdb, lists in-frame sequences with V and J called but not all clones. Of the missing ones, under half trace to an unresolved V gene in checked studies; the others have no known cause. From that table come the V and J calls and clone size; the DNA was used to work out D and trimming. Recorded for this sample are some 110,000 clones; 86% of them occurred a single time. The ten largest account for nearly 5% of the sample. Separate from the roughly 650-subject first cohort, the validation cohort of roughly 110 subjects was the group to which the donors belonged. Trimming takes 0 bases off V and 0 bases off J; junction bases not matched to a gene: 4. Reading from cysteine to phenylalanine, the CDR3 counts 17 amino acids. The retained sequence is limited to the CDR3, 51 bases, with the frame set at the first base. In the germline V gene, CDR1 corresponds to SGHRS and CDR2 to YFSETQ.

What was sequenced was PBMCs. The receptor was isolated from a man aged 18 to 30 in good health and CMV-seronegative. The receptor chain draws on TRBV5-1 and TRBJ2-4; the central 9 bases match TRBD2. The DNA is as follows: TGCGCCAGCAGCTTGGATGCGGGGGGGCCAGCCAAAAACATTCAGTACTTC. Its product reads: CASSLDAGGPAKNIQYF.